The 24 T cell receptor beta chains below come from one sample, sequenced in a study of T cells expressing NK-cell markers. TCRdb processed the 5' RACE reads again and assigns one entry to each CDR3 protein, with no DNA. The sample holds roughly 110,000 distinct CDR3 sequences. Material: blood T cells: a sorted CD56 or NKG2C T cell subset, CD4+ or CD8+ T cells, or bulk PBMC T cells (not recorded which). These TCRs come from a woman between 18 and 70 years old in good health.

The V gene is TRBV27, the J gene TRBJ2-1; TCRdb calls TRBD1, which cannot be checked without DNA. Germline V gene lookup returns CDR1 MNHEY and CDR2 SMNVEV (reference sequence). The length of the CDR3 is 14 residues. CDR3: CASSPSRGWNEQFF.

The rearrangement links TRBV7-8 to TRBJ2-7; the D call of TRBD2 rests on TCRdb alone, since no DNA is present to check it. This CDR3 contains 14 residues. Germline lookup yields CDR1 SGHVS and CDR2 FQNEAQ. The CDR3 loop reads CASSYRTVSYEQYF.

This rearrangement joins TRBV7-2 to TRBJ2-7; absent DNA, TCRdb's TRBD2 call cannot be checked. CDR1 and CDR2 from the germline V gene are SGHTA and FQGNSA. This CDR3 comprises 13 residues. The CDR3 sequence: CASSSAGTYEQYF.

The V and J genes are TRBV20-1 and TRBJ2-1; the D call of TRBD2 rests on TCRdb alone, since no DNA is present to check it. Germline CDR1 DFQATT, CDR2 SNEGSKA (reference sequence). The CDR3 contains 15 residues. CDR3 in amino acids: CSARVAEPLNNEQFF.

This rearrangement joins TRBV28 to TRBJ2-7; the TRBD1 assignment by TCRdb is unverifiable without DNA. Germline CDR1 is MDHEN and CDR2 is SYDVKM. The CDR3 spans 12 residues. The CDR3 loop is CASSAGPYEQYF. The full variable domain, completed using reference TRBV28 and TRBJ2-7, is DVKVTQSSRYLVKRTGEKVFLECVQDMDHENMFWYRQDPGLGLRLIYFSYDVKMKEKGDIPEGYSVSREKKERFSLILESASTNQTSMYLCASSAGPYEQYFGPGTRLTVT.

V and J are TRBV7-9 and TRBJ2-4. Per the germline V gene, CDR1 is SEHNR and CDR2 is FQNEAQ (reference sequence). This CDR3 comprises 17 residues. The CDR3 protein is CASSFPTDNGAKNIQYF.

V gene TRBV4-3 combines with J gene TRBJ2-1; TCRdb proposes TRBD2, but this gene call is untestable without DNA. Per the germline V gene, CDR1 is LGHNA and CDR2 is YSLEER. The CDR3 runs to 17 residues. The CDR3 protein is CASSWGSGRALVNEQFF.

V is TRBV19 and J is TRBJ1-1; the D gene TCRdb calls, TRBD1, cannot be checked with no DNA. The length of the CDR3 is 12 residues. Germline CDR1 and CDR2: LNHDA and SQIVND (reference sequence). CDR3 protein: CASSATGTEAFF.

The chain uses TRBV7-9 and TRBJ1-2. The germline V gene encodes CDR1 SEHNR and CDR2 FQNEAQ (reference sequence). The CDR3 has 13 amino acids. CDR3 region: CASSLANRNGYTF.

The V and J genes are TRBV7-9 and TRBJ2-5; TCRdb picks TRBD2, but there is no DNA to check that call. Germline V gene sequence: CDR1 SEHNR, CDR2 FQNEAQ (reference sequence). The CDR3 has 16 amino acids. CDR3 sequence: CASSAPRDTEGETQYF.

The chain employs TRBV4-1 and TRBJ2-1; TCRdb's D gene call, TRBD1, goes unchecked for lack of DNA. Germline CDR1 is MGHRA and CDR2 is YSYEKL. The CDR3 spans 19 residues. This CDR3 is CASSHTAGRRGNYYNEQFF.

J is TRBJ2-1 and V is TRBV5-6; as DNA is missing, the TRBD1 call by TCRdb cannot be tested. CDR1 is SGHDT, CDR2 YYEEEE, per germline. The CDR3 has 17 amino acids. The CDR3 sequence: CASSLGQEISSYNEQFF.

CDR3 protein: CASTGDTFTDTQYF. The J gene is TRBJ2-3, the V gene TRBV19; the TRBD1 assignment by TCRdb is unverifiable without DNA. Germline V lookup: CDR1 LNHDA, CDR2 SQIVND (reference sequence). CDR3 length: 14 residues.

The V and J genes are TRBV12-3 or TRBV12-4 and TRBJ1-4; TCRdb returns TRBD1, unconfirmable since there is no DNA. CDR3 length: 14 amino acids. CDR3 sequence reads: CASSSDRGNEKLFF.

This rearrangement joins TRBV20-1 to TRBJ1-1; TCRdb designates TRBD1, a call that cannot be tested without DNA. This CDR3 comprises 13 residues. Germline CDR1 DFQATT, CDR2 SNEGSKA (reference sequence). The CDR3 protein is CSALDSVNTEAFF.

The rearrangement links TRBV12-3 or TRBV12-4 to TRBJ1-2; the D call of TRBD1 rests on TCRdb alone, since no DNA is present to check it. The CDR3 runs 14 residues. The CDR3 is CASSWTGPWDGYTF.

The CDR3 is CASGDRGHTGELFF. The gene calls are TRBV25-1 and TRBJ2-2; there is no DNA to check the TCRdb D call of TRBD1. The CDR3 covers 14 residues. Germline CDR1 is MGHDK and CDR2 is SYGVNS.

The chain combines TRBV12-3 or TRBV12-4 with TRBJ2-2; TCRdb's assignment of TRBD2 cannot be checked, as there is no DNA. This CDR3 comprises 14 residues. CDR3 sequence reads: CASRRPLDTGELFF.

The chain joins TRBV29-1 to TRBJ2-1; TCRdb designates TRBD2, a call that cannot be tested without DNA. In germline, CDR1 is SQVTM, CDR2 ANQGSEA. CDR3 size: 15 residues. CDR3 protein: CSVLALDSSYNEQFF.

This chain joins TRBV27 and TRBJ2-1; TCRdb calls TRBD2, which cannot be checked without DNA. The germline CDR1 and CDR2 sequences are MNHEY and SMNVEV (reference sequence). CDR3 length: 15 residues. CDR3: CASSSLAGAYNEQFF.

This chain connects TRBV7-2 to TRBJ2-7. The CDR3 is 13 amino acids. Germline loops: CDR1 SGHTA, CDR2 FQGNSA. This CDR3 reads CASSLGVGGEQYF.

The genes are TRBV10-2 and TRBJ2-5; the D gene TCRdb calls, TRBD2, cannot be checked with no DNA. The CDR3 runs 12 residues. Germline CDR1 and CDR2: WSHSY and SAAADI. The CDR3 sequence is CASSESGLPRYF.

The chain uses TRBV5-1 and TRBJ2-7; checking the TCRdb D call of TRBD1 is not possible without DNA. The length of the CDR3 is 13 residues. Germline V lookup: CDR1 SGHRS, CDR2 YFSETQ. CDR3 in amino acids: CASNARDTYEQYF.

The CDR3 reads CASSNGPPSGSTNEQFF. The J gene is TRBJ2-1, the V gene TRBV7-3; TCRdb's D gene call, TRBD2, goes unchecked for lack of DNA. Germline V gene sequence: CDR1 SGHTA, CDR2 FQGTGA. CDR3 length: 17 amino acids.